These 9 T cell receptor beta chains share one sample of origin, sequenced in a study of blood T cell repertoires in COVID-19. The assay was immunoSEQ multiplex PCR, and TCRdb's table has in-frame clones only and misses some. The sample includes about 150,000 clones, roughly nine tenths seen only once; the top ten take more than 14%. The sequenced material came from peripheral blood. These receptors were obtained from a woman in her forties with acute or convalescent COVID-19.

The J gene is TRBJ2-2, the V gene TRBV2; 7 nucleotides match TRBD1. CDR1 and CDR2 from the germline V gene are SNHLY and FYNNEI. The CDR3 extends over 14 amino acids. V was clipped by 11 bases and J by 0 bases; unmatched bases: 6. CDR3 protein: CAWRQGPNTGELFF. The CDR3 nucleotides are TGTGCCTGGAGACAGGGACCGAACACCGGGGAGCTGTTTTTT.

The V and J genes are TRBV6-2 or TRBV6-3 and TRBJ1-1, with D perhaps TRBD1 (6 bases). CDR3 size: 14 residues. With 5 bases removed from V and 7 bases from J, the gap between germline ends came to 17 bases. The germline V gene encodes CDR1 MNHEY and CDR2 SVGEGT. CDR3 nucleotide sequence: TGTGCCAGCAGTACAACAGGGATGGTTGGTGAAGCTTTCTTT. Encoded protein: CASSTTGMVGEAFF.

This chain uses TRBV27 with TRBJ1-1; D call uncertain. The V and J ends lost 6 bases and 4 bases respectively, with 15 bases between them. The CDR3 sequence is 14 residues long. Germline V gives CDR1 MNHEY, CDR2 SMNVEV (reference sequence). CDR3 sequence reads: CASSPLGFGTEAFF. CDR3 DNA sequence: TGTGCCAGCAGCCCCCTAGGCTTCGGCACTGAAGCTTTCTTT.

This chain connects TRBV20-1 to TRBJ1-2; D unclear. The CDR3 loop spans 13 amino acids. Trimming took off 3 bases at V and 4 bases at J, with 12 bases between the two ends. Germline V CDR1 and CDR2: DFQATT, SNEGSKA (reference sequence). The CDR3 here is CSASLADAYGYTF. The CDR3 DNA follows: TGCAGTGCTAGTTTAGCAGACGCCTATGGCTACACCTTC.

V and J are TRBV6-5 and TRBJ1-4; maybe TRBD1 (6 bases). The length of the CDR3 is 14 residues. Trimming took off 3 bases at V and 3 bases at J, with 8 bases between the two ends. Germline V gene sequence: CDR1 MNHEY, CDR2 SVGAGI. The CDR3 spells CASSYTGPNEKLFF. The DNA for the CDR3 is TGTGCCAGCAGTTATACAGGGCCTAATGAAAAACTGTTTTTT.

There are many counts of this clone. The chain recombines TRBV7-9 with TRBJ2-7; 8 bases map to TRBD2. Per germline, CDR1 SEHNR and CDR2 FQNEAQ (reference sequence). The CDR3 is 17 residues long. Trimming took 5 bases from V and 2 from J; bases not matched to a gene: 14. CDR3 coding DNA: TGTGCCAGCAGCCATATACCCTACGGGACTAGGACCTACGAGCAGTACTTC. It is translated as CASSHIPYGTRTYEQYF.

V and J are TRBV20-1 and TRBJ1-1, with a tentative D call TRBD1 (6 bases). Germline V gives CDR1 DFQATT, CDR2 SNEGSKA (reference sequence). The ends were cut back, 3 bases at V and 0 bases at J, with 14 bases in the middle. This CDR3 comprises 15 residues. The CDR3 reads CSASQRGSLNTEAFF. CDR3 nucleotides: TGCAGTGCTAGTCAAAGGGGGAGCCTGAACACTGAAGCTTTCTTT.

The sample holds one count of this clone. The chain employs TRBV5-4 and TRBJ2-1; 8 bases match TRBD1. V trimming: 2 bases; J trimming: 4 bases; junction bases outside the gene matches: 5. The length of the CDR3 is 15 residues. The germline CDR1 and CDR2 sequences are SGHNT and YYREEE (reference sequence). The CDR3 DNA sequence: TGTGCCAGCAGCTTAGGACAGGGCCTGTACAATGAGCAGTTCTTC. It codes for CASSLGQGLYNEQFF.

This chain joins TRBV7-2 and TRBJ2-2; TRBD2 matches at 9 bases. The CDR3 extends over 16 amino acids. The ends lost 2 bases at V and 6 bases at J; junction bases unmatched: 7. Germline values: CDR1 SGHTA, CDR2 FQGNSA. The CDR3 coding sequence is TGTGCCAGCAGCTTATTGGGCGGGGGGGCCCCCGGGGAGCTGTTTTTT. This translates into CASSLLGGGAPGELFF.